The text below deals with one T cell receptor beta chain. Clones were read by immunoSEQ multiplex PCR, and TCRdb kept only the in-frame ones, dropping some. The table has over 30,000 clones, about 87% seen once. This sample is drawn from a study of T cell changes during pregnancy in multiple sclerosis. V lost 3 bases and J lost 3; bases outside the gene matches: 6. CDR1 and CDR2 from the germline V gene are SGHKS and YYEKEE (reference sequence). The CDR3 spans 14 residues. The sequences come from CD8+ T cells from peripheral blood mononuclear cells, collected in the third trimester of pregnancy. The receptor was isolated from a female donor with multiple sclerosis, enrolled in a pregnancy study. The chain carries TRBV5-5 and TRBJ2-7; TRBD1 agrees at 7 bases. The CDR3 loop is CASSSPGQHYEQYF. CDR3 coding DNA: TGTGCCAGCAGCTCCCCGGGACAGCACTACGAGCAGTACTTC.